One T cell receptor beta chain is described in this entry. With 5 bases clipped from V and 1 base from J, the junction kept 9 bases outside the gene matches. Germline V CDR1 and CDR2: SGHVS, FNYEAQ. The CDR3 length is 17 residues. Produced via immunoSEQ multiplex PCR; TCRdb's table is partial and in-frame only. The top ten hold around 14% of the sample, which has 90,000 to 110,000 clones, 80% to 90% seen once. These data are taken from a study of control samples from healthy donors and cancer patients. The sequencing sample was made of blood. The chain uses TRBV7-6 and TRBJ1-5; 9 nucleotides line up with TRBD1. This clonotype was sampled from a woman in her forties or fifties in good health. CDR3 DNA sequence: TGTGCCAGCAGCCCGTCGGTGGGACAGGGAAGCAATCAGCCCCAGCATTTT. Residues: CASSPSVGQGSNQPQHF. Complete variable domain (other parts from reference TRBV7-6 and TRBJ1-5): GAGVSQSPRYKVTKRGQDVALRCDPISGHVSLYWYRQALGQGPEFLTYFNYEAQQDKSGLPNDRFSAERPEGSISTLTIQRTEQRDSAMYRCASSPSVGQGSNQPQHFGDGTRLSIL.